Following are 30 T cell receptor beta chains from one sample sequenced in a study of blood T cell repertoires in COVID-19. The repertoire was sequenced with immunoSEQ multiplex PCR; TCRdb's copy has only in-frame clones and lacks some. Seen here are some 31,000 clones, about 93% observed once, and the top ten hold around 5.2%. The source material was peripheral blood. The receptors were sampled from a human donor in a cohort sampled during active COVID-19.

This clone occurred once. The V call is TRBV6-5, the J call TRBJ2-1; TRBD2 aligns across 10 bases. The CDR3 extends over 15 amino acids. Per germline, CDR1 MNHEY and CDR2 SVGAGI. Losses at the gene ends were 2 bases for V and 8 bases for J; bases not matched to a gene: 6. The CDR3 DNA reads TGTGCCAGCAGTTACCTAGCGGGAGTCATGGATGAGCAGTTCTTC. This encodes CASSYLAGVMDEQFF.

This chain joins TRBV6-5 and TRBJ2-7, with D possibly TRBD2 on 6 matching bases. This CDR3 comprises 13 residues. CDR1 MNHEY and CDR2 SVGAGI come from the germline V gene. V lost 10 bases and J lost 6, with 19 bases in between. CDR3 DNA sequence: TGTGCCAACTCCAGCCCGGGGGTTGGCGAGCAGTACTTC. Encoded protein: CANSSPGVGEQYF.

The V and J genes are TRBV5-4 and TRBJ2-7; 7 bases line up with TRBD2. CDR1 is SGHNT, CDR2 YYREEE, per germline (reference sequence). With V trimmed by 1 base and J by 1 base, 8 bases remained unmatched. There are 16 residues in the CDR3. The CDR3 DNA reads TGTGCCAGCAGCTTGTGGGGGGGGGAGCGTTCCTACGAGCAGTACTTC. Its translation is CASSLWGGERSYEQYF.

V is TRBV4-1 and J is TRBJ1-2, with D maybe TRBD1 (6 bases). CDR1 and CDR2 from the germline V gene are MGHRA and YSYEKL. The CDR3 contains 15 residues. Trimming removed 4 bases at V and 3 bases at J, with 15 bases between. The CDR3 sequence: CASSPGGGRDYGYTF. As DNA, the CDR3 is TGCGCCAGCAGCCCCGGGGGGGGGCGCGACTATGGCTACACCTTC.

The chain employs TRBV10-3 and TRBJ2-7; 13 positions match TRBD2. With 7 bases clipped from V and 3 bases from J, the junction kept 3 bases outside the gene matches. This CDR3 spans 14 amino acids. Germline lookup yields CDR1 ENHRY and CDR2 SYGVKD. Here the CDR3 reads CAITGTSGIYEQYF. The CDR3 DNA is TGTGCCATCACCGGGACTAGCGGGATCTACGAGCAGTACTTC.

This sequence joins TRBV7-9 and TRBJ1-4; 8 bases agree with TRBD1. There are 18 residues in the CDR3. Unmatched junction bases numbered 13, after V lost 3 bases and J lost 4 bases. Germline CDR1 is SEHNR and CDR2 is FQNEAQ (reference sequence). The CDR3 DNA is TGTGCCAGCAGCTTTTTAGGGACAGGTAGTTTGGGTAATGAAAAACTGTTTTTT. Translating it yields CASSFLGTGSLGNEKLFF.

The chain has TRBV19 and TRBJ1-5; 8 bases line up with TRBD1. CDR1 and CDR2 (germline): LNHDA, SQIVND (reference sequence). The ends lost 0 bases at V and 4 bases at J; junction bases unmatched: 5. This CDR3 region has 16 residues. This CDR3 reads CASSIDLGQGNQPQHF. The CDR3 DNA sequence: TGTGCCAGTAGTATAGATCTCGGACAGGGTAATCAGCCCCAGCATTTT.

The V and J genes are TRBV10-3 and TRBJ2-5; D is possibly TRBD1 (5 bases). Germline lookup yields CDR1 ENHRY and CDR2 SYGVKD. The CDR3 is made up of 13 amino acids. V shed 8 bases and J shed 4 bases, with 14 bases lying between them. CDR3 sequence: CAIRQDSRETQYF. The CDR3, as DNA: TGTGCCATCCGACAAGACAGCCGAGAGACCCAGTACTTC.

The chain couples TRBV2 to TRBJ2-2, with TRBD2 matching 10 bases. There are 15 residues in the CDR3. Looked up from germline, CDR1 is SNHLY and CDR2 is FYNNEI. V lost 6 bases to trimming and J lost 3 bases; unmatched junction nucleotides: 4. The CDR3 region has the DNA TGTGCCAGCAGGGTTCTAGCGGGGGACACCGGGGAGCTGTTTTTT. This codes for CASRVLAGDTGELFF.

This clone is medium-sized within its sample. The V call is TRBV19, the J call TRBJ1-1, with D hard to call. CDR3 length: 15 amino acids. Per the germline V gene, CDR1 is LNHDA and CDR2 is SQIVND (reference sequence). Trimming left V 3 bases short and J 7 bases short, with 18 bases between. The CDR3 protein is CASSMVSSTLVEAFF. The CDR3 DNA reads TGTGCCAGTAGTATGGTTAGCAGTACCCTCGTTGAAGCTTTCTTT.

CDR3 sequence reads: CASSFKTGGNTEAFF. CDR3 DNA sequence: TGTGCCAGCAGCTTCAAGACAGGGGGCAACACTGAAGCTTTCTTT. The genes are TRBV6-5 and TRBJ1-1, with 10 bases that match TRBD1. Unmatched junction bases numbered 6, after V lost 6 bases and J lost 2 bases. CDR1 MNHEY and CDR2 SVGAGI come from the germline V gene. This CDR3 is 15 amino acids long.

The CDR3 sequence is CAWSVLTGNQPQHF. The CDR3, as DNA: TGTGCCTGGAGTGTACTGACGGGGAATCAGCCCCAGCATTTT. The chain couples TRBV30 to TRBJ1-5; D is undetermined. This CDR3 has 14 residues. Trimming pared 0 bases from V and 4 bases from J, leaving 10 bases between. Germline V gives CDR1 GTSNPN, CDR2 SVGIG (reference sequence).

The chain has TRBV7-6 and TRBJ2-7; perhaps TRBD1 as D (5 bases). There are 16 residues in the CDR3. In germline, CDR1 is SGHVS, CDR2 FNYEAQ. Trimming removed 4 bases from V and 3 bases from J, with 19 bases in between. CDR3 in amino acids: CASSSMTALNLYEQYF. Written as DNA, the CDR3 is TGTGCCAGCAGCTCCATGACAGCCCTAAACCTCTACGAGCAGTACTTC.

This chain joins TRBV6-5 and TRBJ2-2, with D tentatively TRBD2 (5 bases). The germline V gene has CDR1 MNHEY and CDR2 SVGAGI. The V end lost 5 bases, the J end lost 6 bases, and 13 bases lay between the germline ends. The CDR3 runs to 14 residues. CDR3 sequence (DNA): TGTGCCAGCAGTACGGGGATGGAGGCCGGGGAGCTGTTTTTT. Encoded protein: CASSTGMEAGELFF.

CDR3 in DNA: TGTGCCAGCAGCTTAGGGGGAGGAGCTCTCGGGCGTAATACGCAGTATTTT. Its protein is CASSLGGGALGRNTQYF. V gene TRBV7-9 combines with J gene TRBJ2-3; tentatively, D is TRBD2 (6 bases). The CDR3 length is 17 residues. Trimming removed 1 base at V and 7 bases at J, with 21 bases between. CDR1 and CDR2 (germline): SEHNR, FQNEAQ (reference sequence).

J is TRBJ2-1 and V is TRBV5-1; 9 positions agree with TRBD2. This CDR3 spans 17 amino acids. V gave up 1 base and J gave up 6 bases; unmatched junction bases: 11. Germline V gene data show CDR1 as SGHRS and CDR2 as YFSETQ. The CDR3 DNA reads as TGCGCCAGCAGCTTGAGTTCTGCGGGGGGGCCGGGCAATGAGCAGTTCTTC. Amino acids: CASSLSSAGGPGNEQFF.

This clone showed up just once. CDR3 bases: TGTGCCAGCAGCGCGACGACAGGTTTTACCTCTGGAAACACCATATATTTT. As protein: CASSATTGFTSGNTIYF. The rearrangement joins TRBV5-8 to TRBJ1-3; maybe TRBD1 (6 bases). Trimming pared 4 bases from V and 0 bases from J, leaving 17 bases between. This CDR3 comprises 17 residues. CDR1 is SGHTS, CDR2 YDEGEE, per germline.

This clone has only one observation. This chain links TRBV10-2 with TRBJ2-1, with D unclear. CDR3 length equals 12 residues. Germline V CDR1 and CDR2: WSHSY, SAAADI. V was shortened by 6 bases and J by 6 bases, with 9 bases between the two germline ends. CDR3: CASSLISNEQFF. The CDR3 DNA reads as TGCGCCAGCAGCTTAATTAGCAATGAGCAGTTCTTC.

The chain uses TRBV25-1 and TRBJ1-5; TRBD1 might be the D (6 bases). Trimming cost V 10 bases and J 3 bases, with 19 bases left between them. Germline V gene data show CDR1 as MGHDK and CDR2 as SYGVNS. The CDR3 totals 15 residues. The CDR3 region is CATNRDSPFNQPQHF. The CDR3 bases are TGTGCCACCAACAGGGATAGCCCCTTCAATCAGCCCCAGCATTTT.

The chain joins TRBV5-1 to TRBJ1-4; no firm D call. Trimming stripped 2 bases from V and 6 bases from J, with 11 bases between. The germline gives CDR1 SGHRS, CDR2 YFSETQ. CDR3 length: 14 residues. The CDR3 nucleotides are TGCGCCAGCAGCTTTGCGGCCGGGGATGAAAAACTGTTTTTT. Translation gives CASSFAAGDEKLFF.

A remark on this clone: An end of the junction does not agree with germline; a read error may underlie this. The chain couples TRBV25-1 to TRBJ1-4, with D unresolved. Germline-derived CDR1 and CDR2 are MGHDK and SYGVNS. The CDR3 is made up of 16 amino acids. Here the CDR3 reads CASSGSRIHTKEKLFF. The CDR3, as DNA: TGTGCCAGCAGTGGCAGCCGGATACATACTAAGGAAAAACTGTTTTTT. The full variable domain, with the rest looked up from reference TRBV25-1 and TRBJ1-4, is EADIYQTPRYLVIGTGKKITLECSQTMGHDKMYWYQQDPGMELHLIHYSYGVNSTEKGDLSSESTVSRIRTEHFPLTLESARPSHTSQYLCASSGSRIHTKEKLFFGSGTQLSVL.

The rearrangement joins TRBV4-1 to TRBJ2-4, with TRBD1 as a possible D gene (6 bases). This CDR3 comprises 12 residues. Germline V gene lookup returns CDR1 MGHRA and CDR2 YSYEKL. V gave up 4 bases and J gave up 6 bases, with 7 bases separating them. The DNA of the CDR3 is TGCGCCAGCAGCCCGACAGGAAACATTCAGTACTTC. This gives the protein CASSPTGNIQYF.

V gene TRBV30 combines with J gene TRBJ1-5; a weak D match, TRBD1 (6 bases). This CDR3 has 15 residues. Germline V gives CDR1 GTSNPN, CDR2 SVGIG (reference sequence). V lost 0 bases to trimming and J lost 3 bases, with 12 bases between them. In DNA, the CDR3 is TGTGCCTGGAGTGTACTGGGACACCTCAATCAGCCCCAGCATTTT. Its protein product is CAWSVLGHLNQPQHF.

This chain connects TRBV6-4 to TRBJ1-1; 8 bases map to TRBD1. Trimming took 6 bases from V and 10 from J; bases not matched to a gene: 13. The CDR3 spans 14 residues. The V gene's germline CDR1 is MRHNA and CDR2 SNTAGT. The CDR3 DNA sequence: TGTGCCAGCAGGTCTCAGGGGGCATCGTTTCGAGCTTTCTTT. Translated: CASRSQGASFRAFF.

The chain couples TRBV9 to TRBJ2-1; 16 positions match TRBD2. The CDR3 length is 16 residues. Germline V gene data show CDR1 as SGDLS and CDR2 as YYNGEE. With 3 bases clipped from V and 8 bases from J, the junction kept 5 bases outside the gene matches. For the CDR3, the DNA is TGTGCCAGCAGCGCCTCGGGACTAGCGGGAGGGGATGAGCAGTTCTTC. Residues: CASSASGLAGGDEQFF.

The chain combines TRBV11-3 with TRBJ1-1; 10 nucleotides align to TRBD1. Per germline, CDR1 SGHNT and CDR2 YENEEA. The CDR3 is 15 amino acids. V dropped 5 bases and J dropped 6; count of bases not matched to a gene: 9. The CDR3 spells CASSTSWDRGSEAFF. The CDR3 nucleotides read TGTGCCAGCAGCACAAGTTGGGACAGGGGCTCTGAAGCTTTCTTT.

This chain connects TRBV4-2 to TRBJ2-7; D gene ambiguous. The CDR3 spans 15 residues. CDR1 is LGHNA and CDR2 is YNFKEQ in the germline V gene. The V gene lost 2 bases and the J gene lost 2 bases, with 13 bases spanning the gap. CDR3 nucleotides: TGTGCCAGCAGCCAAAACTCAGAGGCCCCCTACGAGCAGTACTTC. Translated, it gives CASSQNSEAPYEQYF.

The genes are TRBV11-2 and TRBJ2-2; D might be TRBD2 (6 bases). The CDR3 has 16 residues. Germline loops: CDR1 SGHAT, CDR2 FQNNGV. V lost 4 bases to trimming and J lost 3 bases, with 15 bases between them. The CDR3 loop reads CASSSHWREDTGELFF. CDR3 bases: TGTGCCAGCAGCTCTCATTGGAGGGAAGACACCGGGGAGCTGTTTTTT.

In this sample, this clone turned up a few times. The chain links TRBV2 to TRBJ2-1; TRBD1 agrees at 7 bases. CDR1 and CDR2 from the germline V gene are SNHLY and FYNNEI. The CDR3 loop spans 14 amino acids. Germline trimming cut 6 bases from V and 5 bases from J; bases unmatched to any gene: 7. CDR3 bases: TGTGCCAGCAGACAAAGGACAGGCGACAATGAGCAGTTCTTC. Protein sequence: CASRQRTGDNEQFF.

The chain employs TRBV28 and TRBJ2-5; D possibly corresponds to TRBD1 (6 bases). The CDR3 runs to 18 residues. Germline CDR1 reads MDHEN; CDR2 reads SYDVKM. The V and J ends lost 2 bases and 2 bases respectively, with 21 bases between them. CDR3 sequence (DNA): TGTGCCAGCAGTTTAAGGGGGTTTAAGGGGACCCCACAAGAGACCCAGTACTTC. Residues: CASSLRGFKGTPQETQYF.